This is a list of T cell receptor beta chains from one sample in a study of OX40 agonist ivuxolimab in advanced cancers. Sequenced by immunoSEQ multiplex PCR; TCRdb stores in-frame clones only, minus some. This sample has about 55,000 clones, with approximately 80% found just once. The specimen comprised CD4+ or CD8+ T cells sorted from blood, sampled in a trial of the OX40 agonist ivuxolimab. The source of these receptors is an adult with an advanced solid tumor such as melanoma, head and neck, liver or kidney cancer. Both conserved end residues are part of each CDR3. D genes are given only for firm matches. Rows give clone size only sometimes, using once, few, many, or a class for an expanded clone.

D gene: TRBD1
V gene: TRBV11-2
J gene: TRBJ1-2
clone size: .
CDR3 protein: CASSSLQGANYGYTF
CDR3 DNA: TGTGCCAGCAGCTCCTTACAGGGGGCAAACTATGGCTACACCTTC

D gene: .
V gene: TRBV5-1
J gene: TRBJ2-3
clone size: .
CDR3 protein: CASSLGGADTQYF
CDR3 DNA: TGCGCCAGCAGCTTGGGGGGCGCAGATACGCAGTATTTT

D gene: TRBD1
V gene: TRBV7-3
J gene: TRBJ2-1
clone size: .
CDR3 protein: CASREGQGYNEQFF
CDR3 DNA: TGTGCCAGCAGGGAGGGACAGGGGTACAATGAGCAGTTCTTC

D gene: .
V gene: TRBV7-6
J gene: TRBJ2-2
clone size: .
CDR3 protein: CASSGRGPGAGELFF
CDR3 DNA: TGTGCCAGCAGCGGCAGGGGACCTGGCGCCGGGGAGCTGTTTTTT

D gene: .
V gene: TRBV27
J gene: TRBJ2-7
clone size: .
CDR3 protein: CASSLEPGGLGYEQYF
CDR3 DNA: TGTGCCAGCAGTTTAGAACCAGGGGGGCTTGGCTACGAGCAGTACTTC

D gene: TRBD1
V gene: TRBV5-4
J gene: TRBJ2-5
clone size: .
CDR3 protein: CASSGDREETQYF
CDR3 DNA: TGTGCCAGCAGCGGGGACAGGGAGGAGACCCAGTACTTC

D gene: TRBD1
V gene: TRBV18
J gene: TRBJ1-1
clone size: .
CDR3 protein: CASSAGTGGNTEAFF
CDR3 DNA: TGTGCCAGCTCAGCCGGGACAGGGGGGAACACTGAAGCTTTCTTT

D gene: .
V gene: TRBV27
J gene: TRBJ2-5
clone size: .
CDR3 protein: CASSSRQGGFATETQYF
CDR3 DNA: TGTGCCAGCAGTTCCCGACAGGGAGGTTTTGCTACGGAGACCCAGTACTTC

D gene: .
V gene: TRBV18
J gene: TRBJ2-7
clone size: .
CDR3 protein: CASSPWRDEQYF
CDR3 DNA: TGTGCCAGCTCACCATGGAGGGACGAGCAGTACTTC

D gene: .
V gene: TRBV30
J gene: TRBJ1-1
clone size: .
CDR3 protein: CAWRGGAGWRTEAFF
CDR3 DNA: TGTGCCTGGAGGGGAGGCGCAGGGTGGCGAACTGAAGCTTTCTTT

D gene: TRBD2
V gene: TRBV19
J gene: TRBJ2-1
clone size: .
CDR3 protein: CASSSSGLAGGDNEQFF
CDR3 DNA: TGTGCCAGTAGTTCTTCGGGACTAGCGGGGGGGGACAATGAGCAGTTCTTC

D gene: TRBD1
V gene: TRBV7-3
J gene: TRBJ2-7
clone size: once
CDR3 protein: CASSVDRGYEQYF
CDR3 DNA: TGTGCCAGCTCGGTGGACAGGGGGTACGAGCAGTACTTC

D gene: .
V gene: TRBV7-2
J gene: TRBJ1-5
clone size: .
CDR3 protein: CASSLIPGSNQPQHF
CDR3 DNA: TGTGCCAGCAGCTTAATTCCGGGAAGCAATCAGCCCCAGCATTTT

D gene: .
V gene: TRBV11-2
J gene: TRBJ2-7
clone size: .
CDR3 protein: CASSPIRGGVSYEQYF
CDR3 DNA: TGTGCCAGCAGCCCCATTAGGGGGGGCGTATCCTACGAGCAGTACTTC

D gene: .
V gene: TRBV28
J gene: TRBJ1-1
clone size: .
CDR3 protein: CASSSQSAGATEAFF
CDR3 DNA: TGTGCCAGCAGTTCCCAGAGTGCGGGCGCCACTGAAGCTTTCTTT

D gene: .
V gene: TRBV25-1
J gene: TRBJ1-6
clone size: .
CDR3 protein: CASRDSGRGSPLHF
CDR3 DNA: TGTGCCAGCAGGGACAGCGGGAGGGGGTCACCCCTCCACTTT

D gene: TRBD1
V gene: TRBV19
J gene: TRBJ2-6
clone size: .
CDR3 protein: CASSRGQVSGANVLTF
CDR3 DNA: TGTGCCAGTAGTAGGGGACAGGTCTCTGGGGCCAACGTCCTGACTTTC

D gene: TRBD2
V gene: TRBV11-2
J gene: TRBJ2-3
clone size: .
CDR3 protein: CASSSTSGRSTDTQYF
CDR3 DNA: TGTGCCAGCAGCTCGACTAGCGGGAGGAGCACAGATACGCAGTATTTT

D gene: .
V gene: TRBV5-1
J gene: TRBJ1-5
clone size: .
CDR3 protein: CASSTGTPNQPQHF
CDR3 DNA: TGCGCCAGCAGCACCGGGACACCCAATCAGCCCCAGCATTTT

D gene: TRBD2
V gene: TRBV2
J gene: TRBJ2-2
clone size: .
CDR3 protein: CASSLLAGGVGELFF
CDR3 DNA: TGTGCCAGCAGCCTACTAGCGGGGGGAGTCGGGGAGCTGTTTTTT

D gene: TRBD1
V gene: TRBV19
J gene: TRBJ1-2
clone size: .
CDR3 protein: CASSKGQDFFLYGYTF
CDR3 DNA: TGTGCCAGTAGTAAGGGACAGGACTTCTTCTTGTATGGCTACACCTTC

D gene: TRBD2
V gene: TRBV6-1
J gene: TRBJ2-5
clone size: .
CDR3 protein: CASSETGGETQYF
CDR3 DNA: TGTGCCAGCAGTGAAACCGGGGGGGAGACCCAGTACTTC

D gene: .
V gene: TRBV5-6
J gene: TRBJ1-5
clone size: .
CDR3 protein: CASSFYGVYSNQPQHF
CDR3 DNA: TGTGCCAGCAGCTTTTACGGGGTATATAGCAATCAGCCCCAGCATTTT

D gene: .
V gene: TRBV5-5
J gene: TRBJ2-6
clone size: .
CDR3 protein: CASSLPQLSGANVLTF
CDR3 DNA: TGTGCCAGCAGCTTGCCACAACTCTCTGGGGCCAACGTCCTGACTTTC